Listed below are T cell receptor beta chains from one sample, sequenced in a study of CD8 T cells in ankylosing spondylitis. TCRdb passed the 5' RACE reads through MiXCR, listing each CDR3 protein once. The data contain 250,000 or so distinct CDR3 sequences, about 10% of them singletons. The sample comprised blood, either unsorted or a sorted T cell fraction (not recorded which). These receptors were taken from a male donor with ankylosing spondylitis or in good health (not recorded which). Both conserved end residues are part of each CDR3. Fields, in order: CDR3 protein, CDR3 DNA, V gene, clone size, J gene, D gene. A D gene is named only where the DNA matches it firmly. Clone size is stated in some rows and not others, as once, few, many or a class when expanded.

CDR3aa: CASSFPGTDTQYF
CDR3nt: TGTGCCAGCAGTTTTCCGGGCACAGATACGCAGTATTTT
v_gene: TRBV12-3/TRBV12-4
abundance: many
j_gene: TRBJ2-3
d_gene: NA

CDR3aa: CASRTLGALEQYF
CDR3nt: TGTGCCAGCAGGACTTTGGGGGCCCTCGAGCAGTACTTC
v_gene: TRBV27
abundance: many
j_gene: TRBJ2-7
d_gene: NA

CDR3aa: CASSQDRSGGPKNIQYF
CDR3nt: TGTGCCAGCAGCCAAGATAGGTCGGGCGGTCCCAAAAACATTCAGTACTTC
v_gene: TRBV4-2
abundance: many
j_gene: TRBJ2-4
d_gene: NA

CDR3aa: CASSFLDTGELFF
CDR3nt: TGCGCCAGCAGCTTTCTGGACACCGGGGAGCTGTTTTTT
v_gene: TRBV5-1
abundance: few
j_gene: TRBJ2-2
d_gene: NA

CDR3aa: CASSGLVDPEQFF
CDR3nt: TGCGCCAGCAGTGGACTAGTCGACCCTGAGCAGTTCTTC
v_gene: TRBV5-1
abundance: many
j_gene: TRBJ2-1
d_gene: TRBD2

CDR3aa: CASSFWGQETQYF
CDR3nt: TGTGCCAGCAGTTTTTGGGGTCAAGAGACCCAGTACTTC
v_gene: TRBV12-3/TRBV12-4
abundance: many
j_gene: TRBJ2-5
d_gene: NA

CDR3aa: CARSLGVGEGETQYF
CDR3nt: TGTGCCAGAAGCTTGGGGGTGGGCGAGGGGGAGACCCAGTACTTC
v_gene: TRBV5-3
abundance: few
j_gene: TRBJ2-5
d_gene: NA

CDR3aa: CASGLSPAPPYDTQYF
CDR3nt: TGTGCTAGTGGTTTGTCCCCAGCGCCGCCATATGATACGCAGTATTTT
v_gene: TRBV12-5
abundance: NA
j_gene: TRBJ2-3
d_gene: NA

CDR3aa: CASSPRWGLDPYEQYF
CDR3nt: TGTGCCAGCAGCCCCCGTTGGGGGCTTGATCCCTACGAGCAGTACTTC
v_gene: TRBV7-6
abundance: many
j_gene: TRBJ2-7
d_gene: NA

CDR3aa: CASSDRGGPDTQYF
CDR3nt: TGTGCCAGCAGCGACCGGGGGGGCCCAGATACGCAGTATTTT
v_gene: TRBV7-3
abundance: many
j_gene: TRBJ2-3
d_gene: TRBD2

CDR3aa: CASSDPGAYGYTF
CDR3nt: TGTGCCAGCAGTGATCCAGGAGCCTATGGCTACACCTTC
v_gene: TRBV25-1
abundance: many
j_gene: TRBJ1-2
d_gene: NA

CDR3aa: CASSLAGPSSYNEQFF
CDR3nt: TGTGCCAGCAGTTTAGCAGGGCCCAGCTCCTACAATGAGCAGTTCTTC
v_gene: TRBV28
abundance: many
j_gene: TRBJ2-1
d_gene: NA

CDR3aa: CASSFKGSGGANQFF
CDR3nt: TGTGCCAGCAGCTTTAAGGGCAGCGGGGGGGCCAACCAGTTCTTC
v_gene: TRBV7-2
abundance: NA
j_gene: TRBJ2-1
d_gene: TRBD2

CDR3aa: CASSQDLGREGGNEQFF
CDR3nt: TGTGCCAGCAGCCAAGATCTGGGGCGGGAAGGGGGTAATGAGCAGTTCTTC
v_gene: TRBV3-1
abundance: NA
j_gene: TRBJ2-1
d_gene: NA

CDR3aa: CASSPGGVFGPQHF
CDR3nt: TGTGCCAGCAGCCCGGGTGGGGTTTTCGGGCCCCAGCATTTT
v_gene: TRBV12-3/TRBV12-4
abundance: many
j_gene: TRBJ1-5
d_gene: NA

CDR3aa: CASSRGGAGSNEQFF
CDR3nt: TGCGCCAGCAGCCGCGGGGGGGCCGGTAGCAATGAGCAGTTCTTC
v_gene: TRBV5-1
abundance: many
j_gene: TRBJ2-1
d_gene: TRBD2

CDR3aa: CASSSAGGYYGYTF
CDR3nt: TGTGCCAGCAGCTCGGCAGGGGGGTACTATGGCTACACCTTC
v_gene: TRBV5-6
abundance: many
j_gene: TRBJ1-2
d_gene: TRBD1

CDR3aa: CASSPPPQGTGNTIYF
CDR3nt: TGTGCCAGCAGTCCCCCACCACAGGGAACTGGAAACACCATATATTTT
v_gene: TRBV28
abundance: many
j_gene: TRBJ1-3
d_gene: NA

CDR3aa: CVSSSTGASEQFF
CDR3nt: TGTGTCAGCAGCTCGACGGGGGCTAGTGAGCAGTTCTTC
v_gene: TRBV7-7
abundance: NA
j_gene: TRBJ2-1
d_gene: NA